This T cell receptor beta chain appears in the sequencing data of a study of blood T cell repertoires in COVID-19. Recruited during active infection, patients (from Seattle) were subsequently followed longitudinally. CDR3 length equals 14 residues. The germline CDR1 and CDR2 sequences are SGHAT and FQNNGV. Deletions cut 3 bases from V and 5 bases from J, with 10 bases between. Per the original methods: Researchers report that nucleated cell counts were estimated from reference gene primer amplification. Generated by immunoSEQ multiplex PCR, the TCRdb table keeps only in-frame clones and is missing some. The V and J calls and clone size are taken from that table; D and trimming were inferred from the DNA. The sample shows around 310,000 clones, around 90% of them seen only once.

Input material: peripheral blood. The V and J genes are TRBV11-2 and TRBJ2-2; D call uncertain. The clonotype was recovered from a woman under 40 with COVID-19, enrolled during active disease. CDR3 DNA: TGTGCCAGCAGCTTTAGTGGTCCTACCGGGGAGCTGTTTTTT. Translated: CASSFSGPTGELFF.